These 8 T cell receptor beta chains share one sample of origin, sequenced in a study of T cells in localized non-small cell lung cancer. Libraries were prepared by immunoSEQ multiplex PCR; TCRdb keeps only in-frame clonotypes and omits some of them. This table has several thousand clones, about 46% appearing once. Sequenced here: lung tumor tissue, sampled before any cancer treatment. Every receptor here comes from a man aged 40-75 years with stage III lung adenocarcinoma.

The chain is built from TRBV9 and TRBJ1-1; possibly TRBD1 for D (5 bases). V was trimmed by 5 bases and J by 10 bases, leaving 15 bases between them. CDR1 is SGDLS, CDR2 YYNGEE, per germline. The CDR3 contains 12 residues. CDR3 in DNA: TGTGCCAGCAGTGAACGGGACGGACTAGCTTTCTTT. Translating it yields CASSERDGLAFF.

The rearrangement links TRBV19 to TRBJ1-2; the D is unclear. This CDR3 comprises 15 residues. From germline, CDR1 is LNHDA and CDR2 SQIVND (reference sequence). The V gene lost 5 bases and the J gene lost 4 bases, with 17 bases spanning the gap. The CDR3 region is CASSVLRVESYGYTF. The CDR3 DNA sequence: TGTGCCAGTAGTGTCCTCCGTGTAGAGTCCTATGGCTACACCTTC.

The CDR3 loop is CASSVAGTDKGEQYF. The DNA for the CDR3 is TGTGCCAGCAGCGTAGCCGGGACGGACAAGGGCGAGCAGTACTTC. This rearrangement joins TRBV9 to TRBJ2-7; either TRBD1 or TRBD2 may fit D (5 bases each). V lost 0 bases, J lost 6 bases, and 16 bases lay in between. Germline V gene data show CDR1 as SGDLS and CDR2 as YYNGEE. The CDR3 has 15 residues.

This clone qualifies as medium-sized. V gene TRBV6-8 combines with J gene TRBJ2-7; D is unresolved. Trimming removed 7 bases at V and 1 base at J, with 11 bases between. CDR1 is MNHGY and CDR2 is SAAAGT in the germline V gene. The CDR3 covers 13 residues. The CDR3 DNA reads TGTGCCAGCAAGGGTCAGCTGTCCTACGAGCAGTACTTC. It codes for CASKGQLSYEQYF.

This clone was detected a few times. The rearrangement joins TRBV11-3 to TRBJ2-1, with D uncertain. Germline V gene sequence: CDR1 SGHNT, CDR2 YENEEA. Trimming pared 3 bases from V and 7 bases from J, leaving 13 bases between. This CDR3 has 14 residues. The CDR3 sequence: CASSFRRGWNEQFF. The CDR3 DNA reads as TGTGCCAGCAGCTTCCGACGAGGATGGAATGAGCAGTTCTTC.

There are a few counts of this clone. The genes are TRBV11-3 and TRBJ2-3, with D maybe TRBD2 (5 bases). The CDR3 runs 14 residues. Germline CDR1 reads SGHNT; CDR2 reads YENEEA. V lost 3 bases to trimming and J lost 0 bases, with 7 bases between them. CDR3 bases: TGTGCCAGCAGCTTGGGCGGGAGCACAGATACGCAGTATTTT. Translated: CASSLGGSTDTQYF.

This clone was seen a handful of times. A junction boundary mismatches the germline segment, possibly from a read error. One or more bases were not read clearly; the residue they encode is written X. This sequence joins TRBV5-1 and TRBJ2-6, with unresolved D. The germline V gene has CDR1 SGHRS and CDR2 YFSETQ. This CDR3 comprises 14 residues. DNA for the CDR3: TGCGYCAGCACTCCAACCTCTGGGGCCAACGTCCTGACTTTC. Its protein is CXSTPTSGANVLTF.

The CDR3 protein is CASSTDRYNSPLHF. The CDR3, as DNA: TGTGCCAGCAGTACGGACAGGTATAATTCACCCCTCCACTTT. The chain employs TRBV6-8 and TRBJ1-6; TRBD1 aligns across 7 bases. The CDR3 covers 14 residues. CDR1 MNHGY and CDR2 SAAAGT come from the germline V gene. J lost 4 bases, V lost 5 bases, and 2 bases had no gene match.